What follows are 32 T cell receptor beta chains derived from one specimen sequenced in a study of beta chain features in type 1 diabetes. The sequenced template was cDNA made from the entire isolated RNA. The repertoire was sequenced with immunoSEQ multiplex PCR; TCRdb's copy has only in-frame clones and lacks some. Counted here are about 410,000 clones, approximately 15% occurring once; the ten biggest clones make up roughly 0.035%. Sequenced material: naive CD4+ T cells from blood. These receptors came from a man aged 25-45 years in good health.

The chain recombines TRBV7-9 with TRBJ2-1; 8 bases align to TRBD2. This CDR3 spans 15 amino acids. Looked up from germline, CDR1 is SEHNR and CDR2 is FQNEAQ (reference sequence). Trimming cost V 5 bases and J 2 bases; bases outside gene matches: 5. The DNA of the CDR3 is TGTGCCAGCAGCCCCAGCGGGAGAACCTACAATGAGCAGTTCTTC. Translating gives CASSPSGRTYNEQFF.

This clone was seen a few times. The chain has TRBV30 and TRBJ2-3, with D hard to call. The length of the CDR3 is 11 residues. CDR1 GTSNPN and CDR2 SVGIG come from the germline V gene (reference sequence). Trimming left V 4 bases short and J 4 bases short, with 6 bases between. For the CDR3, the DNA is TGTGCCTGGACGAACTCAGATACGCAGTATTTT. As protein: CAWTNSDTQYF.

This clone came up a few times. The chain employs TRBV27 and TRBJ1-2, with 10 bases aligning to TRBD1. The CDR3 runs to 12 residues. Trimming took 9 bases from V and 4 from J; bases not matched to a gene: 2. CDR1 is MNHEY and CDR2 is SMNVEV in the germline V gene (reference sequence). The CDR3 is CASRTGGYGYTF. The CDR3 region has the DNA TGTGCCAGTAGGACAGGGGGCTATGGCTACACCTTC.

V gene TRBV9 combines with J gene TRBJ1-1; D is unclear. The CDR3 runs to 12 residues. The V gene lost 0 bases and the J gene lost 5 bases, with 5 bases spanning the gap. Germline assignment: CDR1 SGDLS and CDR2 YYNGEE. The CDR3 DNA is TGTGCCAGCAGCGTAGGTGGAACTGAAGCTTTCTTT. It encodes CASSVGGTEAFF. Variable domain in full (rest from reference TRBV9 and TRBJ1-1): DSGVTQTPKHLITATGQRVTLRCSPRSGDLSVYWYQQSLDQGLQFLIQYYNGEERAKGNILERFSAQQFPDLHSELNLSSLELGDSALYFCASSVGGTEAFFGQGTRLTVV.

There are a few counts of this clone. The rearrangement uses TRBV7-6 and TRBJ2-5; D not certain. The V and J ends lost 0 bases and 5 bases respectively, with 7 bases between them. Germline values: CDR1 SGHVS, CDR2 FNYEAQ. The CDR3 sequence is 13 residues long. Here the CDR3 DNA reads TGTGCCAGCAGCTTAGCAGGGTTGGAGACCCAGTACTTC. This encodes CASSLAGLETQYF.

The table lists this clone with a few counts. The gene calls are TRBV7-9 and TRBJ2-2, with D perhaps TRBD1 or TRBD2 (5 bases each). Germline-derived CDR1 and CDR2 are SEHNR and FQNEAQ (reference sequence). CDR3 length: 17 amino acids. The V gene lost 4 bases and the J gene lost 1 base, with 16 bases spanning the gap. The CDR3 coding sequence is TGTGCCAGCAGCTCGGGGTTCCTGGACAAGAACACCGGGGAGCTGTTTTTT. Protein product: CASSSGFLDKNTGELFF.

The chain links TRBV19 to TRBJ2-1; a possible D gene is TRBD1 (6 bases). Deletions cut 3 bases from V and 14 bases from J, with 17 bases between. CDR1 and CDR2 from the germline V gene are LNHDA and SQIVND (reference sequence). This CDR3 contains 13 residues. CDR3 nucleotide sequence: TGTGCCAGTAGTATCTCCGGGACACCGACCGAGTTCTTC. It yields the protein CASSISGTPTEFF.

This clone turned up a few times. The rearrangement joins TRBV18 to TRBJ2-4, with D possibly being TRBD1 (6 bases). Trimming pared 1 base from V and 12 bases from J, leaving 7 bases between. Germline-derived CDR1 and CDR2 are KGHSH and LQKENI. The CDR3 loop spans 11 amino acids. CDR3 nucleotides: TGTGCCAGCTCACCACGGGACACTCAGTACTTC. Amino acid sequence: CASSPRDTQYF.

This clone was recorded a few times. In DNA, the CDR3 is TGTGCCAGCTCACCAGGGATATTGGCCAAAAACATTCAGTACTTC. Translating it yields CASSPGILAKNIQYF. The chain links TRBV18 to TRBJ2-4; D ambiguous. CDR1 is KGHSH, CDR2 LQKENI, per germline. CDR3 size: 15 residues. V was trimmed by 2 bases and J by 1 base, leaving 9 bases between them. Variable domain in full (rest from reference TRBV18 and TRBJ2-4): NAGVMQNPRHLVRRRGQEARLRCSPMKGHSHVYWYRQLPEEGLKFMVYLQKENIIDESGMPKERFSAEFPKEGPSILRIQQVVRGDSAAYFCASSPGILAKNIQYFGAGTRLSVL.

There are a few counts of this clone. The chain employs TRBV14 and TRBJ1-4; weak D call: TRBD1 (6 bases). This CDR3 comprises 15 residues. CDR1 and CDR2 from the germline V gene are SGHDN and FVKESK. V was clipped by 4 bases and J by 8 bases, with 17 bases between them. The CDR3 here is CASSPRTGGREKLFF. CDR3 coding DNA: TGTGCCAGCAGCCCAAGGACTGGGGGCCGGGAAAAACTGTTTTTT.

This clone has only a few counts. The V and J genes are TRBV15 and TRBJ2-7, with 9 bases fitting TRBD2. V lost 0 bases, J lost 4 bases, and 4 bases stayed unmatched. The CDR3 extends over 15 amino acids. CDR1 and CDR2 (germline): LNHNV, YYDKDF (reference sequence). The CDR3 spells CATSREWTSEYEQYF. As DNA, the CDR3 is TGTGCCACCAGCAGAGAGTGGACTAGCGAGTACGAGCAGTACTTC.

As DNA, the CDR3 is TGTGCCATCAGTGAGTATGGGGGCTACGAGCAGTACTTC. This translates into CAISEYGGYEQYF. This chain joins TRBV10-3 and TRBJ2-7; the D gene could be TRBD1 or TRBD2 (5 bases each). The CDR3 runs 13 residues. Deletions cut 1 base from V and 3 bases from J, with 7 bases between. Germline V lookup: CDR1 ENHRY, CDR2 SYGVKD.

The genes are TRBV7-9 and TRBJ2-7, with D maybe TRBD1 (5 bases). V was cut by 5 bases and J by 3 bases, with 11 bases left in between. The length of the CDR3 is 13 residues. Germline CDR1 and CDR2: SEHNR and FQNEAQ (reference sequence). The CDR3 DNA reads TGTGCCAGCAGCGTCAGGGATCTCTACGAGCAGTACTTC. Its protein is CASSVRDLYEQYF.

CDR3 in amino acids: CASRMTGGSYEQYV. For the CDR3, the DNA is TGTGCCAGCAGGATGACAGGGGGAAGCTACGAGCAGTACGTC. The chain links TRBV6-5 to TRBJ2-7; 9 nucleotides agree with TRBD1. The CDR3 sequence is 14 residues long. Germline-derived CDR1 and CDR2 are MNHEY and SVGAGI. With V trimmed by 6 bases and J by 3 bases, 6 bases remained unmatched.

This clone was seen a handful of times. The V call is TRBV4-3, the J call TRBJ2-7; 9 positions agree with TRBD1. Germline lookup yields CDR1 LGHNA and CDR2 YSLEER. Losses at the gene ends were 5 bases for V and 0 bases for J; bases not matched to a gene: 8. This CDR3 region has 16 residues. The DNA for the CDR3 is TGCGCCAGCAGCTTCCGGGACAGGGACCCCTCCTACGAGCAGTACTTC. It encodes CASSFRDRDPSYEQYF.

This clone was seen a handful of times. The chain joins TRBV19 to TRBJ2-7; possible D gene TRBD1, 6 bases. The V end lost 4 bases, the J end lost 3 bases, and 7 bases lay between the germline ends. This CDR3 contains 12 residues. Germline V gives CDR1 LNHDA, CDR2 SQIVND (reference sequence). CDR3 in amino acids: CASSKQGYEQYF. Written as DNA, the CDR3 is TGTGCCAGTAGTAAACAGGGCTACGAGCAGTACTTC. Looking up the rest from reference TRBV19 and TRBJ2-7 gives the full variable domain: DGGITQSPKYLFRKEGQNVTLSCEQNLNHDAMYWYRQDPGQGLRLIYYSQIVNDFQKGDIAEGYSVSREKKESFPLTVTSAQKNPTAFYLCASSKQGYEQYFGPGTRLTVT.

The rearrangement links TRBV5-4 to TRBJ2-3; the D call may be TRBD1 or TRBD2 (5 bases each). This CDR3 contains 12 residues. V lost 4 bases and J 4 bases, leaving 7 bases between the germline ends. Germline V gene sequence: CDR1 SGHNT, CDR2 YYREEE (reference sequence). The CDR3 loop is CASSPGPDTQYF. The CDR3 DNA is TGTGCCAGCAGCCCGGGACCAGATACGCAGTATTTT.

The J gene is TRBJ2-7, the V gene TRBV15; D perhaps matches TRBD2 (7 bases). V was shortened by 1 base and J by 9 bases, with 19 bases between the two germline ends. Per germline, CDR1 LNHNV and CDR2 YYDKDF (reference sequence). This CDR3 spans 15 amino acids. For the CDR3, the DNA is TGTGCCACCAGCAGAGTGGGGGGGCCCTATGAGGGGCAGTACGTC. Protein: CATSRVGGPYEGQYV.

J is TRBJ1-4 and V is TRBV5-6; 7 bases align to TRBD1. This CDR3 has 13 residues. Germline CDR1 and CDR2: SGHDT and YYEEEE. J lost 7 bases, V lost 3 bases, and 3 bases had no gene match. This CDR3 reads CASSSTGTEKLFF. The CDR3 DNA reads TGTGCCAGCAGCTCGACAGGGACTGAAAAACTGTTTTTT.

This clone was seen only a few times. This rearrangement joins TRBV7-2 to TRBJ2-2; 9 nucleotides match TRBD2. This CDR3 has 16 amino acids. V shed 6 bases and J 6 bases; nucleotides not matched to a gene: 11. Germline CDR1 and CDR2: SGHTA and FQGNSA. CDR3 coding DNA: TGTGCCAGCAGGATAGCGGGGGCCAAAACGGCCGGGGAGCTGTTTTTT. Translated, it gives CASRIAGAKTAGELFF.

The sample holds a few counts of this clone. The gene calls are TRBV27 and TRBJ2-5; 7 bases are a match to TRBD1. Germline CDR1 and CDR2: MNHEY and SMNVEV (reference sequence). CDR3 size: 14 residues. J lost 5 bases, V lost 4 bases, and 7 bases had no gene match. The CDR3 sequence is CASSSGQVLETQYF. In DNA, the CDR3 is TGTGCCAGCAGTTCCGGACAGGTCCTGGAGACCCAGTACTTC.

This clone was detected ten times or more. The chain couples TRBV7-9 to TRBJ2-5, with D perhaps TRBD1 or TRBD2 (5 bases each). V lost 5 bases and J 4 bases, leaving 14 bases between the germline ends. The CDR3 loop spans 14 amino acids. The V gene's germline CDR1 is SEHNR and CDR2 FQNEAQ (reference sequence). CDR3 amino acids: CASSQARDGETQYF. For the CDR3, the DNA is TGTGCCAGCAGCCAGGCTAGGGACGGAGAGACCCAGTACTTC.

This clone was picked up a small number of times. V usage is TRBV11-2 and J usage is TRBJ2-3; D call uncertain. The germline V gene encodes CDR1 SGHAT and CDR2 FQNNGV. This CDR3 has 15 residues. Trimming stripped 5 bases from V and 2 bases from J, with 14 bases between. For the CDR3, the DNA is TGTGCCAGCAGCGCAAACTACTACCCCACAGATACGCAGTATTTT. Protein product: CASSANYYPTDTQYF.

The chain is built from TRBV7-2 and TRBJ2-4, with TRBD2 matching 8 bases. CDR3 length: 14 amino acids. The germline V gene encodes CDR1 SGHTA and CDR2 FQGNSA. Trimming cost V 1 base and J 6 bases; bases outside gene matches: 2. The CDR3 here is CASSLVSGGNIQYF. The CDR3 coding sequence is TGTGCCAGCAGCTTAGTAAGCGGGGGAAACATTCAGTACTTC. The whole variable domain, remainder taken from reference TRBV7-2 and TRBJ2-4, is GAGVSQSPSNKVTEKGKDVELRCDPISGHTALYWYRQSLGQGLEFLIYFQGNSAPDKSGLPSDRFSAERTGGSVSTLTIQRTQQEDSAVYLCASSLVSGGNIQYFGAGTRLSVL.

This clone showed up just a few times. The genes are TRBV4-1 and TRBJ2-1; no reliable D call. Trimming removed 1 base from V and 7 bases from J, with 8 bases in between. Germline CDR1 MGHRA, CDR2 YSYEKL. The CDR3 extends over 13 amino acids. The CDR3 region has the DNA TGCGCCAGCAGCCAAGCGTACTCAAATGAGCAGTTCTTC. The encoded protein is CASSQAYSNEQFF.

J is TRBJ2-5 and V is TRBV6-1; D is possibly TRBD1 (5 bases). This CDR3 region has 13 residues. V lost 7 bases and J 3 bases, leaving 12 bases between the germline ends. The V gene's germline CDR1 is MNHNS and CDR2 SASEGT. CDR3 amino acids: CASTGQAKETQYF. In DNA, the CDR3 is TGTGCCAGCACAGGGCAAGCCAAAGAGACCCAGTACTTC.

J is TRBJ2-7 and V is TRBV19; 10 bases fit TRBD2. The CDR3 extends over 15 amino acids. The germline CDR1 and CDR2 sequences are LNHDA and SQIVND (reference sequence). Trimming cost V 6 bases and J 6 bases; bases outside gene matches: 11. CDR3 region: CASRVPGTSASEQYF. Written as DNA, the CDR3 is TGTGCCAGTAGAGTCCCCGGGACTAGCGCTTCCGAGCAGTACTTC.

J is TRBJ2-1 and V is TRBV7-2; D unresolved. With 5 bases removed from V and 10 bases from J, the gap between germline ends came to 9 bases. The CDR3 runs to 11 residues. The germline V gene encodes CDR1 SGHTA and CDR2 FQGNSA. CDR3 bases: TGTGCCAGCAGCCAACTGCTGGAGCAGTTCTTC. This encodes CASSQLLEQFF.

The genes are TRBV4-1 and TRBJ1-1; a possible D gene is TRBD1 (5 bases). This CDR3 spans 14 amino acids. Per germline, CDR1 MGHRA and CDR2 YSYEKL. V gave up 3 bases and J gave up 0 bases, with 8 bases separating them. CDR3: CASSQGRMNTEAFF. In nucleotides, the CDR3 is TGCGCCAGCAGCCAGGGACGGATGAACACTGAAGCTTTCTTT.

This clone was seen a few times. This chain connects TRBV5-1 to TRBJ2-7; no clear D gene. The V gene's germline CDR1 is SGHRS and CDR2 YFSETQ. V was trimmed by 8 bases and J by 2 bases, leaving 14 bases between them. This CDR3 is 13 amino acids long. The CDR3 is CARKTTPPYEQYF. For the CDR3, the DNA is TGCGCCAGAAAAACAACCCCTCCCTACGAGCAGTACTTC.

The rearrangement uses TRBV12-5 and TRBJ1-2; no firm D call. This CDR3 has 12 amino acids. In germline, CDR1 is LGHNT, CDR2 FRNRAP. Trimming removed 5 bases from V and 8 bases from J, with 12 bases in between. CDR3 DNA sequence: TGTGCTAGTGGTCCCGGCCTCCGAGGCTACACCTTC. Protein sequence: CASGPGLRGYTF.

This chain connects TRBV7-2 to TRBJ2-5, with D perhaps TRBD2 (7 bases). CDR3 length: 14 amino acids. The germline V gene has CDR1 SGHTA and CDR2 FQGNSA. V shed 1 base and J shed 13 bases, with 19 bases lying between them. The CDR3 region has the DNA TGTGCCAGCAGCTTAGGCCGCGGGGGCCGGGATATGTACTTC. Translated, it gives CASSLGRGGRDMYF.